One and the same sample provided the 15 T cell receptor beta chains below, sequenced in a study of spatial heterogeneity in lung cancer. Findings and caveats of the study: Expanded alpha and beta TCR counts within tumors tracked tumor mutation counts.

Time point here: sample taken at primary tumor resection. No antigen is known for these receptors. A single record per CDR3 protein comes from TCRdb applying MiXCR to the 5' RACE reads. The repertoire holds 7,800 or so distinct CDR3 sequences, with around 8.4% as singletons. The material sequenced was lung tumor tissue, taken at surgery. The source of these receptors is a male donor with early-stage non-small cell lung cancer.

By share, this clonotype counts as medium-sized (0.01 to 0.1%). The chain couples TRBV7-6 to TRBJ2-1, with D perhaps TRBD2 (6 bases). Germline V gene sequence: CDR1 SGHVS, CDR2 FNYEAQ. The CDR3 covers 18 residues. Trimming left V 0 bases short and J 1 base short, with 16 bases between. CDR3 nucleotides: TGTGCCAGCAGCTTAGCGACGCCTGGGGACTCTTCCTACAATGAGCAGTTCTTC. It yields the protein CASSLATPGDSSYNEQFF.

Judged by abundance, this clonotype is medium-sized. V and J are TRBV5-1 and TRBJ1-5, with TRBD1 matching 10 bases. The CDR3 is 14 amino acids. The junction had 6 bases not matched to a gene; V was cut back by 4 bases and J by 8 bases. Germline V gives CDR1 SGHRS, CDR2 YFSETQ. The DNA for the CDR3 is TGCGCCAGCAGCGTGACAGGGGGCGGGGAGCCCCAGCATTTT. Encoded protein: CASSVTGGGEPQHF.

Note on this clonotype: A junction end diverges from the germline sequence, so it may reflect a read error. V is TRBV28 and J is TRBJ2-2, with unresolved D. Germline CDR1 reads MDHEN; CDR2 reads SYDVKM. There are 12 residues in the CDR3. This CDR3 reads CATSLGPGELFF. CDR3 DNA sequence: TGTGCCACCAGTCTAGGTCCCGGGGAGCTGTTTTTT.

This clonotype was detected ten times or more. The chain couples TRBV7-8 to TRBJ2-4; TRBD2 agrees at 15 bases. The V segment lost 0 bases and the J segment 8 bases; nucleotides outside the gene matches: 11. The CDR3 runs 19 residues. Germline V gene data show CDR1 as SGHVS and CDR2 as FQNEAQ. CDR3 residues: CASSLARLGLAGGMDIQYF. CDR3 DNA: TGTGCCAGCAGCTTAGCTCGATTGGGACTAGCGGGAGGAATGGACATTCAGTACTTC. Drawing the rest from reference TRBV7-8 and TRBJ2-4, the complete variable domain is GAGVSQSPRYKVAKRGQDVALRCDPISGHVSLFWYQQALGQGPEFLTYFQNEAQLDKSGLPSDRFFAERPEGSVSTLKIQRTQQEDSAVYLCASSLARLGLAGGMDIQYFGAGTRLSVL.

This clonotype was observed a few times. The CDR3 DNA reads TGTGCCAGCAGTTCCGCCGGGACAGGGGGGGTTGAGCAGTTCTTC. It specifies CASSSAGTGGVEQFF. The genes are TRBV28 and TRBJ2-1; TRBD1 aligns across 11 bases. Germline values: CDR1 MDHEN, CDR2 SYDVKM. V trimming: 4 bases; J trimming: 9 bases; junction bases outside the gene matches: 8. The CDR3 totals 15 residues.

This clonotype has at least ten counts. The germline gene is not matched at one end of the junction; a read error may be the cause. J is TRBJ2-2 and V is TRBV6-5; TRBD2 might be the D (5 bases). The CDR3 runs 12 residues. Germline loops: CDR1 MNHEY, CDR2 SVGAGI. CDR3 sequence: CASRTPTGELFF. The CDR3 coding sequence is TGTGCCAGCAGAACTCCCACCGGGGAACTGTTTTTT.

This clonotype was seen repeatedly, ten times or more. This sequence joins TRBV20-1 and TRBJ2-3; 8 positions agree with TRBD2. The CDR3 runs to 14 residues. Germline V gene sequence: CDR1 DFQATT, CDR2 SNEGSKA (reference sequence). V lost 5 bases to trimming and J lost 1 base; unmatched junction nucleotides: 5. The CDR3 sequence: CSARHSGGTDTQYF. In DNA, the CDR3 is TGCAGTGCTCGTCATAGCGGGGGCACAGATACGCAGTATTTT.

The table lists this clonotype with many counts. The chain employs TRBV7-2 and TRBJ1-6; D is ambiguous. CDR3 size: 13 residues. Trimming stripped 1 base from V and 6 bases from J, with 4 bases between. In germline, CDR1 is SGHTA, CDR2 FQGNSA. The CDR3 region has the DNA TGTGCCAGCAGCTTAGTGGGTAATTCACCCCTCCACTTT. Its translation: CASSLVGNSPLHF.

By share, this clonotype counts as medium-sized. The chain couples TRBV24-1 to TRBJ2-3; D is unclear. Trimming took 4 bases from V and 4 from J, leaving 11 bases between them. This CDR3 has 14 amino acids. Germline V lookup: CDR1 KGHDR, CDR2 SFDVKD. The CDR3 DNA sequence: TGTGCCACCAGTGACCGGACCCCGGCAGATACGCAGTATTTT. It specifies CATSDRTPADTQYF.

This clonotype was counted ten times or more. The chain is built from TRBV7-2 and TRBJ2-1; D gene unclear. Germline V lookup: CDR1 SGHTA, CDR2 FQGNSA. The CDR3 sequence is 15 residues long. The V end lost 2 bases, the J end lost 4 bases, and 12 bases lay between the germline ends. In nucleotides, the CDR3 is TGTGCCAGCAGCTTAAGTTTTGGGGAATACAATGAGCAGTTCTTC. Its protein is CASSLSFGEYNEQFF.

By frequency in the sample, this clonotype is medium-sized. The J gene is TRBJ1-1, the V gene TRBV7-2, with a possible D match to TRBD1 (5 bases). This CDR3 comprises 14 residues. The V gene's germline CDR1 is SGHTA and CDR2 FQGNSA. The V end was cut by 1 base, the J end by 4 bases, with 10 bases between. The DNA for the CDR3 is TGTGCCAGCAGCTTAGGTGGGGGAGGCACTGAAGCTTTCTTT. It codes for CASSLGGGGTEAFF.

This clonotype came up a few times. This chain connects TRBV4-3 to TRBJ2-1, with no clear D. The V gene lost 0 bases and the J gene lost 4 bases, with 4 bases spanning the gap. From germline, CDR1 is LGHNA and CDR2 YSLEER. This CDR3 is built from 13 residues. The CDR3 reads CASSQDQYNEQFF. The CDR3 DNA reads TGCGCCAGCAGCCAAGACCAGTACAATGAGCAGTTCTTC.

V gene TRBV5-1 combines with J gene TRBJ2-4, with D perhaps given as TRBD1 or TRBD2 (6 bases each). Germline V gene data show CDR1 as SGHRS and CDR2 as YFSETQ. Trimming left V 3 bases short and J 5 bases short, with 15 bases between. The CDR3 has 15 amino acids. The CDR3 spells CASSSSGARQNIQYF. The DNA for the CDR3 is TGCGCCAGCAGCTCTTCGGGGGCCCGACAAAACATTCAGTACTTC.

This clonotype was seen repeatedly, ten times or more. CDR3 sequence (DNA): TGTGCCAGCAGTTCCTCAGGAGAGACCCAGTACTTC. It specifies CASSSSGETQYF. This sequence joins TRBV28 and TRBJ2-5; unclear D gene. CDR1 MDHEN and CDR2 SYDVKM come from the germline V gene. This CDR3 contains 12 residues. V dropped 4 bases and J dropped 4 bases, with 7 bases sitting between them.

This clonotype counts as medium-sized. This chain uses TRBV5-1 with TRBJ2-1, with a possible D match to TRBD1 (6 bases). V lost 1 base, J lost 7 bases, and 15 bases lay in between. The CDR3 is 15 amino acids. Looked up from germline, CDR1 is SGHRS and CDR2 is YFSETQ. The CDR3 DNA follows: TGCGCCAGCAGCTTGATGACAGGAAGCCAAAATGAGCAGTTCTTC. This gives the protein CASSLMTGSQNEQFF.